A selection of T cell receptor beta chains follows, all from one sample in a study of OX40 agonist ivuxolimab in advanced cancers. Some clones are missing from TCRdb's copy, which holds only in-frame ones; the method was immunoSEQ multiplex PCR. The sample yields tens of thousands of clones, just over 85% seen once. This specimen was CD4+ or CD8+ T cells sorted from blood, taken in a trial of the OX40 agonist ivuxolimab. These receptors were taken from an adult with an advanced solid tumor such as melanoma, head and neck, liver or kidney cancer. CDR3s include the opening cysteine and the closing phenylalanine or tryptophan. The D gene is left open where the match is weak. Size values are once, few and many counts, or a class for expanded clones, and some rows have none.

v_call	clone_size	j_call	d_call	cdr3_length	cdr3_aa	cdr3_nt
TRBV30	few	TRBJ1-1	TRBD1	14	CAWSRDSLNTEAFF	TGTGCCTGGAGTCGGGACAGCTTGAACACTGAAGCTTTCTTT
TRBV19	NA	TRBJ2-6	TRBD1	19	CASTSIRDRGHAGANVLTF	TGTGCCAGTACCAGCATCCGGGACAGGGGGCATGCGGGGGCCAACGTCCTGACTTTC
TRBV30	NA	TRBJ2-7	NA	15	CAWSARDYRSYEQYF	TGTGCCTGGAGTGCCAGGGATTATAGGTCCTACGAGCAGTACTTC
TRBV7-9	NA	TRBJ1-6	NA	14	CAVPTGSGNSPLHF	TGTGCCGTCCCCACAGGGAGCGGAAATTCACCCCTCCACTTT
TRBV15	NA	TRBJ2-3	NA	13	CATSRQYTDTQYF	TGTGCCACCAGCAGACAGTACACAGATACGCAGTATTTT
TRBV10-3	NA	TRBJ1-3	NA	18	CAILGGSETESSGNTIYF	TGTGCCATCCTGGGGGGTTCGGAGACAGAAAGCTCTGGAAACACCATATATTTT
TRBV6-6	NA	TRBJ1-1	NA	12	CASSYSALRAFF	TGTGCCAGCAGTTACTCGGCCCTTAGGGCTTTCTTT
TRBV18	NA	TRBJ2-5	NA	13	CASSPLGKETQYF	TGTGCCAGCTCACCACTGGGGAAAGAGACCCAGTACTTC
TRBV6-1	NA	TRBJ1-2	TRBD1	14	CASSVHGTGEGYTF	TGTGCCAGCAGTGTACACGGGACAGGGGAGGGCTACACCTTC
TRBV2	NA	TRBJ1-5	NA	17	CASSVQEGLSSNQPQHF	TGTGCCAGCAGTGTTCAGGAGGGTTTGTCTAGCAATCAGCCCCAGCATTTT
TRBV29-1	NA	TRBJ2-3	NA	13	CSAVRGPGDTQYF	TGCAGCGCTGTGAGGGGACCGGGGGATACGCAGTATTTT
TRBV6-6	few	TRBJ1-4	TRBD1	15	CASRDPTGINEKLFF	TGTGCCAGCAGAGACCCGACAGGGATTAATGAAAAACTGTTTTTT
TRBV5-1	NA	TRBJ2-1	NA	14	CASSLGGGRNEQFF	TGCGCCAGCAGCTTGGGAGGGGGGCGGAATGAGCAGTTCTTC
TRBV27	NA	TRBJ2-3	TRBD2	16	CASRPNLLAGTDTQYF	TGTGCCAGCAGACCAAACCTTCTAGCGGGCACAGATACGCAGTATTTT
TRBV5-1	NA	TRBJ2-3	TRBD2	18	CASSLSHSSGRITDTQYF	TGCGCCAGCAGCTTGTCGCACTCTAGCGGGAGGATCACAGATACGCAGTATTTT
TRBV5-1	NA	TRBJ2-2	TRBD1	15	CASSLVQGVDGELFF	TGCGCCAGCAGCTTGGTCCAGGGGGTTGACGGGGAGCTGTTTTTT
TRBV29-1	once	TRBJ2-3	NA	16	CSVSGPARGGTDTQYF	TGCAGCGTTTCCGGCCCCGCTAGAGGCGGCACAGATACGCAGTATTTT
TRBV29-1	NA	TRBJ2-5	NA	11	CSVNHPGTQYF	TGCAGCGTTAACCACCCAGGGACCCAGTACTTC
TRBV27	NA	TRBJ2-3	TRBD1	15	CASSGQGSPTDTQYF	TGTGCCAGCAGCGGACAGGGATCCCCCACAGATACGCAGTATTTT
TRBV28	NA	TRBJ1-2	NA	14	CASSFSGINYGYTF	TGTGCCAGCAGTTTCTCAGGAATTAACTATGGCTACACCTTC
TRBV29-1	NA	TRBJ2-5	TRBD2	14	CSPRLAGDQETQYF	TGCAGCCCGAGACTAGCGGGGGACCAAGAGACCCAGTACTTC
TRBV7-2	NA	TRBJ1-2	NA	14	CASSSDLANYGYTF	TGTGCCAGCAGCTCGGACTTAGCTAACTATGGCTACACCTTC
TRBV5-1	NA	TRBJ1-1	NA	15	CASSLERPMNTEAFF	TGCGCCAGCAGCTTGGAGAGACCCATGAACACTGAAGCTTTCTTT
TRBV14	NA	TRBJ2-1	TRBD2	17	CASSQDLGWGTSEKQFF	TGTGCCAGCAGCCAAGATCTGGGGTGGGGGACTAGCGAAAAGCAGTTCTTC
TRBV6-1	few	TRBJ2-1	NA	15	CASGGDRLSYNEQFF	TGTGCCAGTGGAGGGGACCGACTTTCCTACAATGAGCAGTTCTTC
TRBV5-1	NA	TRBJ1-1	NA	13	CASSLVQGTEAFF	TGCGCCAGCAGCTTGGTTCAGGGCACTGAAGCTTTCTTT
TRBV6-1	NA	TRBJ2-5	NA	14	CASQASVIQETQYF	TGTGCCAGTCAGGCCTCGGTGATCCAAGAGACCCAGTACTTC
TRBV15	NA	TRBJ2-7	NA	14	CATSRDTVSYEQYF	TGTGCCACCAGCAGAGATACAGTCTCCTACGAGCAGTACTTC
TRBV5-1	NA	TRBJ2-2	TRBD1	15	CASGRDRGRTGELFF	TGCGCCAGCGGCCGGGACAGGGGGCGAACCGGGGAGCTGTTTTTT
TRBV5-6	NA	TRBJ2-3	NA	18	CASSDFVAGTTSTDTQYF	TGTGCCAGCAGCGATTTCGTCGCGGGAACTACTAGCACAGATACGCAGTATTTT
TRBV19	NA	TRBJ2-3	NA	15	CASSPGTPGSNTQYF	TGTGCCAGTAGTCCTGGGACCCCTGGGTCGAATACGCAGTATTTT
TRBV2	NA	TRBJ1-6	NA	16	CASSRIPGSSNSPLHF	TGTGCCAGCAGTAGAATACCGGGATCCAGTAATTCACCCCTCCACTTT
TRBV7-2	NA	TRBJ1-1	NA	14	CASSQIEGGTEAFF	TGTGCCAGCAGCCAGATAGAGGGGGGCACTGAAGCTTTCTTT
TRBV9	NA	TRBJ2-7	NA	16	CASSPHAGSTYYEQYF	TGTGCCAGCAGCCCCCACGCCGGGAGCACCTACTACGAGCAGTACTTC
TRBV1	NA	TRBJ2-1	NA	18	CTSSREARLAGGRNEQFF	TGCACCAGCAGCCGAGAGGCACGTCTAGCGGGAGGTCGAAATGAGCAGTTCTTC
TRBV7-9	few	TRBJ2-5	NA	13	CASSSRGPETQYF	TGTGCCAGCAGCAGCAGAGGTCCGGAGACCCAGTACTTC
TRBV27	NA	TRBJ1-3	NA	15	CASRELGTSGNTIYF	TGTGCCAGCAGGGAACTAGGGACCTCTGGAAACACCATATATTTT
TRBV20-1	NA	TRBJ2-1	NA	11	CSAAGHNEQFF	TGCAGTGCTGCGGGTCACAATGAGCAGTTCTTC
TRBV5-4	once	TRBJ1-4	NA	13	CASSFGSVEKLFF	TGTGCCAGCAGCTTCGGATCGGTTGAAAAACTGTTTTTT
TRBV6-1	NA	TRBJ2-1	TRBD2	17	CASSENGGSGGLSEQFF	TGTGCCAGCAGTGAAAATGGCGGTAGCGGGGGACTTAGTGAGCAGTTCTTC
TRBV7-9	NA	TRBJ2-1	NA	13	CASIITSSAEQFF	TGTGCCAGCATCATAACTAGTAGCGCTGAGCAGTTCTTC
TRBV6-5	NA	TRBJ2-7	NA	13	CASSQGSPYEQYF	TGTGCCAGCAGTCAGGGGTCTCCCTACGAGCAGTACTTC
TRBV2	NA	TRBJ1-5	NA	13	CASMAQQNQPQHF	TGTGCCAGCATGGCTCAACAAAATCAGCCCCAGCATTTT
TRBV5-1	NA	TRBJ2-5	TRBD2	15	CASSFTSGAQETQYF	TGCGCCAGCAGTTTTACTAGCGGGGCCCAAGAGACCCAGTACTTC
TRBV5-6	NA	TRBJ1-5	NA	14	CASSRGLNNQPQHF	TGTGCCAGCAGCCGGGGTCTTAACAATCAGCCCCAGCATTTT
TRBV5-1	NA	TRBJ2-3	TRBD1	15	CASSTGTGSTDTQYF	TGCGCCAGCAGCACCGGGACAGGGAGCACAGATACGCAGTATTTT
TRBV11-1	NA	TRBJ2-3	NA	15	CASSARGSGTDTQYF	TGTGCCAGCAGCGCGCGGGGATCCGGCACAGATACGCAGTATTTT